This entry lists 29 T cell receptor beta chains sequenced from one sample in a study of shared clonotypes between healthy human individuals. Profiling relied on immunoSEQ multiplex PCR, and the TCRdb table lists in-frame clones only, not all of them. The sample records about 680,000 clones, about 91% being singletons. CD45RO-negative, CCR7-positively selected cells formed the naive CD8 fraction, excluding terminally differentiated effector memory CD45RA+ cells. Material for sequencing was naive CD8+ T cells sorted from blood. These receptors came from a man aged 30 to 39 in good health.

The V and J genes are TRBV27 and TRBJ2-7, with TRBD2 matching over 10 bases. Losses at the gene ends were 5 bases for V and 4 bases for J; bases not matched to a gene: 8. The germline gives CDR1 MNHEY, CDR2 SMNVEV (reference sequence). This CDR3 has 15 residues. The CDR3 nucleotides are TGTGCCAGCAGTCTAACTCCTAGCGGGAGTTACGAGCAGTACTTC. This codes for CASSLTPSGSYEQYF.

In DNA, the CDR3 is TGTGCCAGCAGCTCGGTAACCGGGACAGGGAAAACTGAAGCTTTCTTT. This translates into CASSSVTGTGKTEAFF. The V and J genes are TRBV7-9 and TRBJ1-1, with 9 bases that match TRBD1. Germline V gene lookup returns CDR1 SEHNR and CDR2 FQNEAQ (reference sequence). V gave up 4 bases and J gave up 5 bases; unmatched junction bases: 11. This CDR3 is built from 16 residues.

CDR3 bases: TGCGCCAGCAGCCAAGTGACAGGTGGGAGCTCCTACGAGCAGTACTTC. Translation gives CASSQVTGGSSYEQYF. This chain joins TRBV4-1 and TRBJ2-7, with D possibly being TRBD1 (6 bases). This CDR3 contains 16 residues. Germline CDR1 reads MGHRA; CDR2 reads YSYEKL. The V gene lost 1 base and the J gene lost 0 bases, with 13 bases spanning the gap.

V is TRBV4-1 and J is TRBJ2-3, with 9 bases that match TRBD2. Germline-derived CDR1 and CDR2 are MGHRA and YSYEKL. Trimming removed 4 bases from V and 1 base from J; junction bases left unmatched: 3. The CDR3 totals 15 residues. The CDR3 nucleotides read TGCGCCAGCAGCCCCGTAGCGGGGGGCACAGATACGCAGTATTTT. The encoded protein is CASSPVAGGTDTQYF.

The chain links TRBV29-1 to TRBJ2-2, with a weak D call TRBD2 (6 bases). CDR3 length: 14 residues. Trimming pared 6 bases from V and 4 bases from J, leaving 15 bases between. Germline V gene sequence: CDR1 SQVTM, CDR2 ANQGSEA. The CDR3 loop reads CSVLLAGLTGELFF. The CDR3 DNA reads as TGCAGCGTCCTCCTCGCGGGACTCACCGGGGAGCTGTTTTTT.

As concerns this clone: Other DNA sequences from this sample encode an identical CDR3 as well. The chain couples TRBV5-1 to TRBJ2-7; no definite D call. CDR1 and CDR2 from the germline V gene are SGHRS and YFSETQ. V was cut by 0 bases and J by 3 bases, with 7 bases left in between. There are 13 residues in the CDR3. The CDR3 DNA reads TGCGCCAGCAGCTTGGGAGTAGGCTACGAGCAGTACTTC. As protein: CASSLGVGYEQYF.

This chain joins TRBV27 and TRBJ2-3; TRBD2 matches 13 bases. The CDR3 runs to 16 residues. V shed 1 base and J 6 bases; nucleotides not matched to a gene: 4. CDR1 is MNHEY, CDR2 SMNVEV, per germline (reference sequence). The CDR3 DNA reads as TGTGCCAGCAGTTTATTACTAGCGGGAGGGTCTGATACGCAGTATTTT. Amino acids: CASSLLLAGGSDTQYF.

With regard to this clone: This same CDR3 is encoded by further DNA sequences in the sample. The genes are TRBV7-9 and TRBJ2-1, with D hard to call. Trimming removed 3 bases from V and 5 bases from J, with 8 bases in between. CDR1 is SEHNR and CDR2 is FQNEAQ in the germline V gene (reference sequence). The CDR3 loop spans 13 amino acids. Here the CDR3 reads CASSLSDNNEQFF. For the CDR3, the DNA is TGTGCCAGCAGCTTGAGTGACAACAATGAGCAGTTCTTC.

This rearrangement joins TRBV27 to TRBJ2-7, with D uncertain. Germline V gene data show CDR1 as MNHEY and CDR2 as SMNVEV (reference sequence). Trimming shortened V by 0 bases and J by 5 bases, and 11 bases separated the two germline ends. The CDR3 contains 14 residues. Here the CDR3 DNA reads TGTGCCAGCAGTTTATCTGGGATATGGAACGAGCAGTACTTC. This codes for CASSLSGIWNEQYF.

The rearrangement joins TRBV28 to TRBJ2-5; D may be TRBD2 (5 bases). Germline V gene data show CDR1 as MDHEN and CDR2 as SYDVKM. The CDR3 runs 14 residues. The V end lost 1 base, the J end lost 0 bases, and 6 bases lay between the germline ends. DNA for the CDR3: TGTGCCAGCAGTTTATTAGCGAACCAAGAGACCCAGTACTTC. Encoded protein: CASSLLANQETQYF.

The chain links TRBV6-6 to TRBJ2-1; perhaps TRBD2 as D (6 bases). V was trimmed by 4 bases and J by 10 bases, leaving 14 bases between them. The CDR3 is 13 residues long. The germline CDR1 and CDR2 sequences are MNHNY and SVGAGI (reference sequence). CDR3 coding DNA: TGTGCCAGCAGTTTAGGAGGGACCTACGAGCAGTTCTTC. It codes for CASSLGGTYEQFF.

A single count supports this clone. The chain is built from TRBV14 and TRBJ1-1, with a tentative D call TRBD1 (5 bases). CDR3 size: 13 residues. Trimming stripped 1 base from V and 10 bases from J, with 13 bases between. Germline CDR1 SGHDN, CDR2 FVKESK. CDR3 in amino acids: CASSQVSGEGAFF. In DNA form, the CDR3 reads TGTGCCAGCAGCCAAGTCTCGGGGGAGGGAGCTTTCTTT.

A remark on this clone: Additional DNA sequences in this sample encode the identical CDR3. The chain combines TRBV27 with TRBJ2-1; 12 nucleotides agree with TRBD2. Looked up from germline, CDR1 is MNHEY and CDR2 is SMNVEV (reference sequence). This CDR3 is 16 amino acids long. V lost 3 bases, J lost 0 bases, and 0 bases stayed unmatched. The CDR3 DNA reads TGTGCCAGCAGTTTGGGACTAGCGGGCTCCTACAATGAGCAGTTCTTC. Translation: CASSLGLAGSYNEQFF.

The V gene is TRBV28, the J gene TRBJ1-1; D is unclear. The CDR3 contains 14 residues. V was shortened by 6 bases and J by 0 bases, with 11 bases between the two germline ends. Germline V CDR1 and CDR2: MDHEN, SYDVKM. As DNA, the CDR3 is TGTGCCAGCAGCGGAGAAAGAATGAACACTGAAGCTTTCTTT. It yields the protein CASSGERMNTEAFF. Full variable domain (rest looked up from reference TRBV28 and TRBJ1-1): DVKVTQSSRYLVKRTGEKVFLECVQDMDHENMFWYRQDPGLGLRLIYFSYDVKMKEKGDIPEGYSVSREKKERFSLILESASTNQTSMYLCASSGERMNTEAFFGQGTRLTVV.

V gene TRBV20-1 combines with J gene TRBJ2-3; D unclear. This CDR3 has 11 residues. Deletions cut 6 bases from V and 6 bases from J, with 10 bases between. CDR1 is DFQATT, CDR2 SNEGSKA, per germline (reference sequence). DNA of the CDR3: TGCAGTGCCACATGGGCCGATACGCAGTATTTT. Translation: CSATWADTQYF.

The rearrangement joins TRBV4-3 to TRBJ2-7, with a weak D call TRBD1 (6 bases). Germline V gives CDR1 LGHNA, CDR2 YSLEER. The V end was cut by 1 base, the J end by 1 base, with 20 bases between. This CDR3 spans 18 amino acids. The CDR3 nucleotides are TGCGCCAGCAGCCAAGGACTCAGTAGGGGGAAAGCTTCCTACGAGCAGTACTTC. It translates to CASSQGLSRGKASYEQYF.

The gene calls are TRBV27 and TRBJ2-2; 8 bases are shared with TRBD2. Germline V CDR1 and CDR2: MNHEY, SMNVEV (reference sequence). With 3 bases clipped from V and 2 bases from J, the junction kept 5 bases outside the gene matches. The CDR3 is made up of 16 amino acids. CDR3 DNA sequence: TGTGCCAGCAGTTTTGTAGCGGGGTTCAACACCGGGGAGCTGTTTTTT. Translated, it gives CASSFVAGFNTGELFF.

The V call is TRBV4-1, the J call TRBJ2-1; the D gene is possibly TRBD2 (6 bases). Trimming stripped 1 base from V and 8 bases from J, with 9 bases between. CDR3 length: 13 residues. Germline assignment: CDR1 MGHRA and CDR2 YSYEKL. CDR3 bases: TGCGCCAGCAGCCAAGGAGGAGGGGATGAGCAGTTCTTC. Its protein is CASSQGGGDEQFF.

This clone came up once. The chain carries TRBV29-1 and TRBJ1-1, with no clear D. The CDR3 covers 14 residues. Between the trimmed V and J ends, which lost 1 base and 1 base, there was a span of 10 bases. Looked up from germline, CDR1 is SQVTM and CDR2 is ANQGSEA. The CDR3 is CSVEGREENTEAFF. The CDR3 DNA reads TGCAGCGTTGAAGGGCGGGAGGAGAACACTGAAGCTTTCTTT.

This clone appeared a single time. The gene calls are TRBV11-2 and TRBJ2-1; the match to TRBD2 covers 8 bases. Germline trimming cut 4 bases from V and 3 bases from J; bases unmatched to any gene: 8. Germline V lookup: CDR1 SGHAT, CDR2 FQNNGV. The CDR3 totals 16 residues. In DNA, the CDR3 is TGTGCCAGCAGCTCCGGGGGGGGTTTTAACTACAATGAGCAGTTCTTC. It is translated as CASSSGGGFNYNEQFF.

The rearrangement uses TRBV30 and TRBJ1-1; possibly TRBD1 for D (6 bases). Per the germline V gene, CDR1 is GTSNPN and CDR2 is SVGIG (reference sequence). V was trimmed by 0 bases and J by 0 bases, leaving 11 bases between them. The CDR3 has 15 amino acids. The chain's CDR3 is CAWSVARTVNTEAFF. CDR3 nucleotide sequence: TGTGCCTGGAGTGTGGCAAGGACAGTGAACACTGAAGCTTTCTTT.

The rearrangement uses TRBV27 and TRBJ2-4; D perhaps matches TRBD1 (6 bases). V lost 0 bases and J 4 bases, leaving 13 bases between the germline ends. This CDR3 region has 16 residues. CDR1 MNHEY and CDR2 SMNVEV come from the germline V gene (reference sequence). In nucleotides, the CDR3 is TGTGCCAGCAGTTTATCGTCCACAGGGTTGAAAAACATTCAGTACTTC. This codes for CASSLSSTGLKNIQYF.

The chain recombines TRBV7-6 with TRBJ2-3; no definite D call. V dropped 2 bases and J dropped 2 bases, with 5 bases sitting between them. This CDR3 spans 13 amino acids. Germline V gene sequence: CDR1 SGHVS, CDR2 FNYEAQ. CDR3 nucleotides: TGTGCCAGCAGCTTAACCAACACAGATACGCAGTATTTT. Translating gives CASSLTNTDTQYF.

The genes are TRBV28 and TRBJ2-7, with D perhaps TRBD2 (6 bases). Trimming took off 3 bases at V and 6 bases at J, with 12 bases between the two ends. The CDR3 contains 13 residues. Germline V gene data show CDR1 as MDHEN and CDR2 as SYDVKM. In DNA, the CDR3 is TGTGCCAGCAGTTTTCGAGCCGGGGGCGAGCAGTACTTC. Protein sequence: CASSFRAGGEQYF.

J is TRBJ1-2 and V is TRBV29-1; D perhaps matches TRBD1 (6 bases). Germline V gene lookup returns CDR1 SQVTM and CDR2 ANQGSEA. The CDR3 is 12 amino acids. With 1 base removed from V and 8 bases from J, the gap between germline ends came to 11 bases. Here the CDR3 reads CSVEGGAFGYTF. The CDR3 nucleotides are TGCAGCGTTGAAGGGGGGGCATTCGGCTACACCTTC.

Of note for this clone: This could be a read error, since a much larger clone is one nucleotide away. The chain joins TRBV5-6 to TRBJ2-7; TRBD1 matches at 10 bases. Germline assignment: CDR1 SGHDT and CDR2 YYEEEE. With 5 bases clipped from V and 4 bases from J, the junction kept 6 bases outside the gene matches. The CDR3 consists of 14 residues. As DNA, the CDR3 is TGTGCCAGCAGTTTATGGACAGGGGGATACGAGCAGTACTTC. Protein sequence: CASSLWTGGYEQYF.

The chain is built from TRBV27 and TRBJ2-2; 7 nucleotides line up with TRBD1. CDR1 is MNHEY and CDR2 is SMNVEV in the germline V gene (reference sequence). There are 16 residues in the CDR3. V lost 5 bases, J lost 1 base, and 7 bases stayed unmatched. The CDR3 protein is CASSTYRGGNTGELFF. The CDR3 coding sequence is TGTGCCAGCAGTACTTACAGGGGTGGGAACACCGGGGAGCTGTTTTTT.

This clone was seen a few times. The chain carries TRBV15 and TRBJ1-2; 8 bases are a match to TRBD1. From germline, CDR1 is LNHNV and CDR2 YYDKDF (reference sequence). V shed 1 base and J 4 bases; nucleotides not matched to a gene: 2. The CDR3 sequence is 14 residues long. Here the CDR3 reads CATSRGQGAYGYTF. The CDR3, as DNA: TGTGCCACCAGCAGAGGTCAGGGGGCCTATGGCTACACCTTC.

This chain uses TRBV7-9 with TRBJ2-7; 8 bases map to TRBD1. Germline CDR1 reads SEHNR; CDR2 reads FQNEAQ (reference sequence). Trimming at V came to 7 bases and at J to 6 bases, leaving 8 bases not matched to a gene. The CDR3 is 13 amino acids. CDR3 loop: CASTDRGSLEQYF. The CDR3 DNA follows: TGTGCCAGCACCGACAGGGGCTCCCTCGAGCAGTACTTC.